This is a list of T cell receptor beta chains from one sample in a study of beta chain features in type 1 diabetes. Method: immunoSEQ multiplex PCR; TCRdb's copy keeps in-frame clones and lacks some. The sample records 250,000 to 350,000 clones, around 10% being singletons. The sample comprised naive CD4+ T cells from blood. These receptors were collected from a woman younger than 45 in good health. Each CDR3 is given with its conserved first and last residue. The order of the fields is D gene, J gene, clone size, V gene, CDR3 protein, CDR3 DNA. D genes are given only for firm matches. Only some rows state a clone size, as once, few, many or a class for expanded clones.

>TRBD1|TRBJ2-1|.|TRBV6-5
CASSALGTGNNEQFF
TGTGCCAGCAGTGCCCTCGGGACAGGGAACAATGAGCAGTTCTTC
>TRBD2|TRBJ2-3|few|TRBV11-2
CASSLALPGTRDTQYF
TGTGCCAGCAGCTTAGCGCTTCCTGGGACTAGGGATACGCAGTATTTT
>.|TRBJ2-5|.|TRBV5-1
CASAPQYQETQYF
TGCGCCAGCGCTCCTCAGTACCAAGAGACCCAGTACTTC
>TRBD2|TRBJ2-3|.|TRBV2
CASRRKGLAGTDTQYF
TGTGCCAGCAGGCGTAAAGGACTAGCGGGCACAGATACGCAGTATTTT
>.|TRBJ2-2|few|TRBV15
CATSRRTANTGELFF
TGTGCCACCAGCAGGAGGACAGCGAACACCGGGGAGCTGTTTTTT
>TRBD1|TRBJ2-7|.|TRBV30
CAWSLTAAGTGGYEQYF
TGTGCCTGGAGCCTAACGGCCGCTGGGACAGGGGGATACGAGCAGTACTTC
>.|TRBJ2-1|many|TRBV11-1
CASSFQGKDEQFF
TGTGCCAGCAGCTTCCAGGGGAAGGATGAGCAGTTCTTC
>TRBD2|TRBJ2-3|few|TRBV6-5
CASSSWTSGYTDTQYF
TGTGCCAGCAGTTCCTGGACTAGCGGCTACACAGATACGCAGTATTTT
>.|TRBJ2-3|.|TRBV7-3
CASSSGTPIDTQYF
TGTGCCAGCAGCTCAGGGACTCCGATTGATACGCAGTATTTT
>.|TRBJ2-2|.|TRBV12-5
CASGPSSGKTIGELFF
TGTGCTAGTGGTCCCTCATCCGGGAAGACGATCGGGGAGCTGTTTTTT
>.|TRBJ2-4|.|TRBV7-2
CASSPLGTNAKNIQYF
TGTGCCAGCAGCCCCTTGGGTACTAATGCCAAAAACATTCAGTACTTC
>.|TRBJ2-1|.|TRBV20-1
CSARGGNEQFF
TGCAGTGCTAGGGGGGGAAATGAGCAGTTCTTC
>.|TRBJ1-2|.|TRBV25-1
CASSVQEGYGYTF
TGTGCCAGCAGTGTCCAGGAGGGCTATGGCTACACCTTC
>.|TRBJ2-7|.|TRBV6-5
CASSYSAGSGGYEQYF
TGTGCCAGCAGTTATTCGGCGGGATCAGGGGGTTACGAGCAGTACTTC
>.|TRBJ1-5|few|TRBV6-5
CASSARPGGQPQHF
TGTGCCAGCAGTGCACGACCTGGAGGTCAGCCCCAGCATTTT
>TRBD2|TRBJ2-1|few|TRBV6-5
CASKGTSGYNEQFF
TGTGCCAGCAAAGGGACTAGCGGATACAATGAGCAGTTCTTC
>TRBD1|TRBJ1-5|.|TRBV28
CASTGGDQPQHF
TGTGCCAGCACAGGGGGTGATCAGCCCCAGCATTTT
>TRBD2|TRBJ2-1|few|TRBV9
CASSVAASGRLNEQFF
TGTGCCAGCAGCGTAGCTGCTAGCGGGAGACTAAATGAGCAGTTCTTC
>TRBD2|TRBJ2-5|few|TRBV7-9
CASSLGLAEETQYF
TGTGCCAGCAGCTTAGGACTAGCGGAAGAGACCCAGTACTTC
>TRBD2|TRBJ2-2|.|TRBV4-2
CASSQDPLAGGSLTGELFF
TGTGCCAGCAGCCAAGATCCACTAGCGGGAGGGTCGCTCACCGGGGAGCTGTTTTTT
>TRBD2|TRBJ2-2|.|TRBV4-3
CASSQGLAGTNTGELFF
TGCGCCAGCAGCCAAGGACTAGCGGGAACAAACACCGGGGAGCTGTTTTTT
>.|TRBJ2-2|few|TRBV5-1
CASSLEARPNTGELFF
TGCGCCAGCAGCTTGGAAGCGCGGCCGAACACCGGGGAGCTGTTTTTT
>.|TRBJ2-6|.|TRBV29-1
CSVLGLIDSSGANVLTF
TGCAGCGTCCTAGGGCTTATCGACAGCTCTGGGGCCAACGTCCTGACTTTC
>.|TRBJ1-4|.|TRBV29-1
CSVAWNGNEKLFF
TGCAGCGTGGCCTGGAACGGGAATGAAAAACTGTTTTTT
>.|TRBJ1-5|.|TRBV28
CASSWSDPRHQPQHF
TGTGCCAGCAGTTGGTCTGACCCGAGGCATCAGCCCCAGCATTTT
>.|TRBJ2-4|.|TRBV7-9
CASSLKLGAVNIQYF
TGTGCCAGCAGCTTAAAGCTGGGGGCGGTAAACATTCAGTACTTC
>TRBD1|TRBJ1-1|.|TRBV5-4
CASSPQGQDTEAFF
TGTGCCAGCAGCCCGCAGGGACAGGACACTGAAGCTTTCTTT
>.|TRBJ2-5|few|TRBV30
CAWSLQETQYF
TGTGCCTGGAGTCTCCAAGAGACCCAGTACTTC
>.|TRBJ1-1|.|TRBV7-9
CASSSGSIGSTEAFF
TGTGCCAGCAGCTCGGGGTCTATTGGGAGCACTGAAGCTTTCTTT
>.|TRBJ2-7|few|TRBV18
CASSPPAAVGEQYF
TGTGCCAGCTCACCACCAGCGGCTGTGGGGGAGCAGTACTTC
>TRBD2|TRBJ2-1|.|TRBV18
CASSPRLAGDGSYNEQFF
TGTGCCAGCTCACCACGACTAGCGGGGGACGGGTCCTACAATGAGCAGTTCTTC
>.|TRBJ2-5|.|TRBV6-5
CASSQGGQETQYF
TGTGCCAGCAGCCAGGGAGGCCAAGAGACCCAGTACTTC
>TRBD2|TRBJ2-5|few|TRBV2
CASGLTGGLGETQYF
TGTGCCAGCGGGTTAACGGGAGGGCTGGGAGAGACCCAGTACTTC
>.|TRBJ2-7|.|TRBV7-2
CASSSRESYEQYF
TGTGCCAGCAGCTCGAGGGAGAGCTACGAGCAGTACTTC
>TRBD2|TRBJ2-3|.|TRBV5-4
CASSLSLAGGSVDTQYF
TGTGCCAGCAGCTTGTCCCTAGCGGGAGGATCGGTTGATACGCAGTATTTT
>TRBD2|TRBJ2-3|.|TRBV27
CASTRLAASTDTQYF
TGTGCCAGCACCCGACTAGCGGCCAGCACAGATACGCAGTATTTT